These 4 T cell receptor beta chains were all obtained from the same sample, sequenced in a study of CD8 T cells in ankylosing spondylitis. MiXCR was run by TCRdb on the 5' RACE reads, yielding one entry per CDR3 protein. The sample consists of hundreds of thousands of distinct CDR3 sequences, around 9.1% of them appearing once. Sequences were obtained from blood, either unsorted or a sorted T cell fraction (not recorded which). Source of these receptors: a male donor with ankylosing spondylitis or in good health (not recorded which).

J is TRBJ2-5 and V is TRBV14; D may correspond to TRBD1 or TRBD2 (5 bases each). The CDR3 is 16 amino acids. CDR1 is SGHDN and CDR2 is FVKESK in the germline V gene. The V and J ends lost 0 bases and 5 bases respectively, with 16 bases between them. CDR3 sequence (DNA): TGTGCCAGCAGCCAAGACCCTGGGGGTCAAGGGGAGACCCAGTACTTC. It translates to CASSQDPGGQGETQYF.

This clonotype was counted between two and nine times. The chain is built from TRBV20-1 and TRBJ2-3; 10 bases align to TRBD2. Unmatched junction bases numbered 12, after V lost 2 bases and J lost 1 base. Germline V gene data show CDR1 as DFQATT and CDR2 as SNEGSKA (reference sequence). The CDR3 is 18 amino acids. The CDR3 DNA reads TGCAGTGCTAGACCGGGATCGAGCGGGGGGGCTGGCACAGATACGCAGTATTTT. Translating gives CSARPGSSGGAGTDTQYF.

This clonotype was observed many times. The chain has TRBV5-1 and TRBJ2-1, with D tentatively TRBD2 (6 bases). V shed 0 bases and J shed 5 bases, with 9 bases lying between them. Looked up from germline, CDR1 is SGHRS and CDR2 is YFSETQ. CDR3 length: 14 amino acids. The CDR3 sequence is CASSLDAGNNEQFF. DNA for the CDR3: TGCGCCAGCAGCTTGGATGCGGGGAACAATGAGCAGTTCTTC.

This clonotype was seen many times. J is TRBJ1-6 and V is TRBV7-2, with D perhaps TRBD1 (5 bases). The CDR3 runs 17 residues. Trimming left V 2 bases short and J 1 base short, with 12 bases between. CDR1 is SGHTA, CDR2 FQGNSA, per germline. The CDR3 coding sequence is TGTGCCAGCAGCTTAAGTGCGGGGGGTTCCTATAATTCACCCCTCCACTTT. Protein sequence: CASSLSAGGSYNSPLHF.